This T cell receptor beta chain was profiled in a study of blood T cell repertoires in COVID-19. This CDR3 spans 14 amino acids. The germline V and J ends were trimmed by 6 bases and 0 bases, with 12 bases remaining between them. Germline V gene sequence: CDR1 SNHLY, CDR2 FYNNEI. As originally analysed: Quantification of nucleated cells was approximated via reference gene primer amplification. The method was immunoSEQ multiplex PCR; TCRdb's version includes in-frame clones alone and lacks a portion of them. Clonal size and the V and J genes are those of that table, whereas D and trimming came from the DNA. The sample records fewer than 250,000 clones, roughly nine tenths being singletons.

Sequenced sample: peripheral blood. This chain joins TRBV2 and TRBJ2-7; weak D call: TRBD1 (6 bases). This TCR was sampled from a woman aged 70-85 years with acute or convalescent COVID-19. The CDR3 loop reads CASSSQGVSYEQYF. CDR3 coding DNA: TGTGCCAGCAGCTCACAGGGAGTCTCCTACGAGCAGTACTTC.